These 14 T cell receptor beta chains were sequenced from one sample in a study of T cells in women clearing cervical HPV infection (dated by TCRdb to 2017 to 2018). Receptors were amplified or captured by the immunoSEQ multiplex PCR assay. This immuneACCESS table, as held by TCRdb, lists in-frame sequences with V and J called but not all clones. Of the missing ones, under half trace to an unresolved V gene in checked studies; the others have no known cause. The table of this sample itemizes some 39,000 clones. About 1.8% of the sample comes from the top ten. Sequencing input: blood buffy coat. The receptors were sampled from a woman aged 18 to 75 with a cervical HPV16 infection that either progressed to CIN3+ or cleared (not recorded which).

As for this clone: The read stops 3 residues short of the end of the CDR3; the missing end is completed from the germline J gene. The V call is TRBV19, the J call TRBJ2-5, with D possibly matching TRBD1 (5 bases). Trimming shortened V by 2 bases and J by 3 bases, and 13 bases separated the two germline ends. The CDR3 has 15 residues. The germline V gene encodes CDR1 LNHDA and CDR2 SQIVND (reference sequence). The CDR3 reads CASSILAGQKETQYF. Partial CDR3 DNA: TGTGCCAGTAGTATACTGGCAGGGCAGAAAGAGACC.

As to this clone: The CDR3 end is not reached by the read, which stops 3 residues before it; the germline J gene fills it in. Other DNA variants within this sample encode the same CDR3. The J gene is TRBJ2-3, the V gene TRBV18; D is perhaps TRBD1 (5 bases). Trimming took off 0 bases at V and 4 bases at J, with 14 bases between the two ends. The CDR3 has 16 residues. CDR1 and CDR2 (germline): KGHSH, LQKENI. The covered CDR3 bases are TGTGCCAGCTCACCACCCCTCCCAGGGTATGCAGATACG. Translation: CASSPPLPGYADT. The full CDR3 sequence reads CASSPPLPGYADTQYF.

A note on this clone: The read ends 3 residues early relative to the CDR3; the germline J gene fills the gap. The chain uses TRBV30 and TRBJ1-4; D possibly corresponds to TRBD1 (5 bases). This CDR3 has 15 residues. Germline CDR1 GTSNPN, CDR2 SVGIG (reference sequence). V shed 4 bases and J shed 7 bases, with 19 bases lying between them. CDR3 in amino acids: CAWTPRALQGEKLFF. CDR3 DNA (partial): TGTGCCTGGACTCCGAGGGCTCTTCAGGGTGAAAAA.

A word on this clone: The CDR3 end falls 3 residues outside the read, so it is completed with the germline J gene. V is TRBV2 and J is TRBJ2-1, with TRBD2 identical over 10 bases. CDR3 length: 14 amino acids. J was trimmed by 6 bases and V by 6 bases; bases with no gene match: 5. Germline lookup yields CDR1 SNHLY and CDR2 FYNNEI. Here the CDR3 reads CASRGSGGANEQFF. CDR3 bases read: TGTGCCAGCAGGGGCAGCGGGGGGGCCAATGAG.

Remarks on this clone: The read falls 3 residues short of the CDR3 end, and the missing part is taken from the germline J gene. The chain has TRBV7-2 and TRBJ1-6; 10 bases agree with TRBD1. The CDR3 covers 14 residues. CDR1 and CDR2 from the germline V gene are SGHTA and FQGNSA. J lost 7 bases, V lost 4 bases, and 1 base had no gene match. The CDR3 is CASSWDRGNSPLHF. The sequenced part of the CDR3 DNA is TGTGCCAGCAGCTGGGACAGGGGCAATTCACCC.

Note on this clone: The CDR3 end lies 3 residues beyond the end of the read and is filled in from the germline J gene. The chain is built from TRBV19 and TRBJ2-7; TRBD1 matches 9 bases. CDR3 length: 15 residues. V lost 4 bases, J lost 5 bases, and 9 bases stayed unmatched. Germline lookup yields CDR1 LNHDA and CDR2 SQIVND (reference sequence). CDR3 amino acids: CASSRKTGGFNEQYF. The DNA read from the CDR3 is TGTGCCAGTAGTAGGAAGACAGGGGGTTTTAACGAG.

For this clone: The read ends 3 residues before the CDR3 terminus; that terminus is restored from the germline J gene. This chain links TRBV7-2 with TRBJ1-2, with TRBD1 matching over 9 bases. CDR1 is SGHTA, CDR2 FQGNSA, per germline. CDR3 length: 13 amino acids. The sequenced part of the CDR3 DNA is TGTGCCAGCAGCCAACAGGGGGCTGACATC. Its protein product is CASSQQGADI. The entire CDR3 sequence reads CASSQQGADIYTF.

As for this clone: The sequenced fragment ends 3 residues before the CDR3 boundary, so the rest is inferred from the germline J gene. This sequence joins TRBV25-1 and TRBJ1-1; the D is unclear. Germline V gene data show CDR1 as MGHDK and CDR2 as SYGVNS. This CDR3 spans 12 amino acids. The ends were cut back, 8 bases at V and 6 bases at J, with 13 bases in the middle. The CDR3 bases that were read are TGTGCCAGCGAGACGGGGAGTGCTGAA. This gives the protein CASETGSAE. The whole CDR3 region reads CASETGSAEAFF.

About this clone itself: The read finishes 3 residues shy of the CDR3 end, and the germline J gene is used to complete it. V is TRBV30 and J is TRBJ2-3; D possibly corresponds to TRBD1 (5 bases). Germline V gene data show CDR1 as GTSNPN and CDR2 as SVGIG (reference sequence). The CDR3 totals 13 residues. CDR3 protein: CAWSIKGNQPQYF. The DNA read from the CDR3 is TGTGCCTGGAGTATCAAGGGGAATCAGCCG.

A remark on this clone: The read falls 3 residues short of the CDR3 end, and the missing part is taken from the germline J gene. The chain combines TRBV7-9 with TRBJ2-2; D is undetermined. The germline CDR1 and CDR2 sequences are SEHNR and FQNEAQ (reference sequence). This CDR3 is 15 amino acids long. The CDR3 loop reads CASSLGPRVGEKLFF. The DNA read from the CDR3 is TGTGCCAGCAGCTTAGGTCCAAGGGTTGGAGAAAAG.

On this clone: With the read ending 3 residues before the CDR3 end, the germline J gene is used to fill in that end. V is TRBV2 and J is TRBJ1-6; tentatively, D is TRBD1 (5 bases). V was pared by 4 bases and J by 7 bases, with 14 bases between. CDR1 and CDR2 from the germline V gene are SNHLY and FYNNEI. This CDR3 is built from 15 residues. The CDR3 bases that were read are TGTGCCAGCAGTGGGGGCAACTGGGAGAATTCACCC. It yields the protein CASSGGNWENSP. The CDR3 reads in full as CASSGGNWENSPLHF. Using reference TRBV2 and TRBJ1-6 for the parts outside the CDR3, the full variable domain is EPEVTQTPSHQVTQMGQEVILRCVPISNHLYFYWYRQILGQKVEFLVSFYNNEISEKSEIFDDQFSVERPDGSNFTLKIRSTKLEDSAMYFCASSGGNWENSPLHFGNGTRLTVT.

Remarks on this clone: The read falls 3 residues short of the CDR3 end, and the missing part is taken from the germline J gene. V usage is TRBV2 and J usage is TRBJ2-1, with TRBD1 identical over 12 bases. Germline V gene lookup returns CDR1 SNHLY and CDR2 FYNNEI. The CDR3 contains 18 residues. Trimming took 4 bases from V and 6 from J; bases not matched to a gene: 13. The CDR3 bases that were read are TGTGCCAGCAGTGGGGGGTGGGGACAGGGGGCTAGGGGCAATGAG. Protein product: CASSGGWGQGARGNE. The full CDR3 reads CASSGGWGQGARGNEQFF.

Turning to this clone: The read gets to within 3 residues of the CDR3 end, and the germline J gene fills in the rest. The rearrangement links TRBV19 to TRBJ2-1; possibly TRBD1 for D (5 bases). The CDR3 is made up of 15 amino acids. Germline lookup yields CDR1 LNHDA and CDR2 SQIVND (reference sequence). The ends were cut back, 2 bases at V and 5 bases at J, with 13 bases in the middle. CDR3 protein: CASSINGAGNNEQFF. The sequenced CDR3 bases are TGTGCCAGTAGTATAAATGGCGCAGGGAACAATGAG.

The sequenced part of the CDR3 DNA is TGTGCCTGGAGTGTACTAGGAGCTGAA. Its translation: CAWSVLGAE. The full CDR3 reads CAWSVLGAEAFF. The gene calls are TRBV30 and TRBJ1-1; D not resolved. The read ends 3 residues shy of where the CDR3 ends; the end is completed using the germline J gene. CDR1 GTSNPN and CDR2 SVGIG come from the germline V gene (reference sequence). CDR3 length: 12 residues. The germline V and J ends were trimmed by 0 bases and 6 bases, with 8 bases remaining between them.